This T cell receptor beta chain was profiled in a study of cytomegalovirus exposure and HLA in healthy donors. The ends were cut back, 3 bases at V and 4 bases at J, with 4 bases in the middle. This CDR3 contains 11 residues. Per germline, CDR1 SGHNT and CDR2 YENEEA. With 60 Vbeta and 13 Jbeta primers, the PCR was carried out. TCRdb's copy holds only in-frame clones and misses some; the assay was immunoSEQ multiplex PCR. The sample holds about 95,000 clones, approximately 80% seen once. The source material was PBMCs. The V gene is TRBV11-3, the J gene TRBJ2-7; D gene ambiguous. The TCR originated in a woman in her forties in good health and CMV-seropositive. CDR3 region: CASSFQYEQYF. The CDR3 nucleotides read TGTGCCAGCAGCTTCCAATACGAGCAGTACTTC.